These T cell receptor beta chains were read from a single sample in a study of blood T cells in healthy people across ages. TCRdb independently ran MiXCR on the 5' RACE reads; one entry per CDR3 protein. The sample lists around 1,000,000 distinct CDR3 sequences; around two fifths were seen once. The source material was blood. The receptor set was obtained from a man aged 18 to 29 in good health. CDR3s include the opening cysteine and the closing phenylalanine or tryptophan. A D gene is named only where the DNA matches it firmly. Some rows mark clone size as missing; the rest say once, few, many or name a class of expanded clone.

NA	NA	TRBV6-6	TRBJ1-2	TGTGCCAGCAGTTCATTCACAGTTAACTATGGCTACACCTTC	CASSSFTVNYGYTF
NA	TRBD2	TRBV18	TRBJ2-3	TGTGCCAGCTCACCTAACGGGGGGGCCACAGATACGCAGTATTTT	CASSPNGGATDTQYF
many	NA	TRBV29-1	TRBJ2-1	TGCAGCGTTGAGCCTATCTCCTACAATGAGCAGTTCTTC	CSVEPISYNEQFF
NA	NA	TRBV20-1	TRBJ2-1	TGCAGTGCCCATGAGACGGCCAATGAGCAGTTCTTC	CSAHETANEQFF
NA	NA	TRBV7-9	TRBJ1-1	TGTGCCAGCAGCTTAGATCCCCAGGGAGAAGCTGAAGCTTTCTTT	CASSLDPQGEAEAFF
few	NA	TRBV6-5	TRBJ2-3	TGTGCCAGCAGCAATGGGGACACCCTCACAGATACGCAGTATTTT	CASSNGDTLTDTQYF
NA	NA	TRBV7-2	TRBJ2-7	TGTGCCAGCAGCTTAGCCCGGACAGTCGACGAGCAGTACTTC	CASSLARTVDEQYF
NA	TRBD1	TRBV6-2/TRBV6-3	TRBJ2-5	TGTGCCAGCAGCCTCGGACAGGGTCGACCCCAAGAGACCCAGTACTTC	CASSLGQGRPQETQYF
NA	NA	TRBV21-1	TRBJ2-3	TGTGCCAGCAGCAATGAACGGGTAGCCCGGGGAGAGACGCAGTATTTT	CASSNERVARGETQYF
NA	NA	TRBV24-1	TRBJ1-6	TGTGCCACCAGTAGGATCAACGATAATTCACCCCTCCACTTT	CATSRINDNSPLHF
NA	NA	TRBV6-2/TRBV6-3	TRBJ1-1	TGTGCCAGCAGACCCGCAATGAACACTGAAGCTTTCTTT	CASRPAMNTEAFF
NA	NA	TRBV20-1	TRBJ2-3	TGCAGTGCCTCTGCTCTAGGGGGGGGCCTAACAGATACGCAGTATTTT	CSASALGGGLTDTQYF
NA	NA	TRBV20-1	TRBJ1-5	TGCAGTGCAGTCCGGGAGAGCAATCAGCCCCAGCATTTT	CSAVRESNQPQHF
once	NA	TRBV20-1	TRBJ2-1	TGCAGTGCTAGGACCGGGACTGGAGGCAATGAGCAGTTCTTC	CSARTGTGGNEQFF
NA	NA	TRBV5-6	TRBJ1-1	TGTGCCAGCAGCTTGGCCGGGAGGACTGAAGCTTTCTTT	CASSLAGRTEAFF
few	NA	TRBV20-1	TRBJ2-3	TGCAGTGCTAACAACCGATTAGCGGTGAGCACAGATACGCAGTATTTT	CSANNRLAVSTDTQYF
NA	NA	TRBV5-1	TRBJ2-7	TGCGCCAGCAGCGGACGGGACGGCTACAATGAGCAGTACTTC	CASSGRDGYNEQYF
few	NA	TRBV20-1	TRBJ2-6	TGCAGTGCTAGCCACTGGGACTCTGGGGCCAACGTCCTGACTTTC	CSASHWDSGANVLTF
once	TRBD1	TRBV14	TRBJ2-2	TGTGCCAGCAGCCAACGACAGGGGGCTAGCGGGGAGCTGTTTTTT	CASSQRQGASGELFF
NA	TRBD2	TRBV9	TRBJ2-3	TGTGCCAGCAGCTCCCAGAGCGGGGTCGATACGCAGTATTTT	CASSSQSGVDTQYF
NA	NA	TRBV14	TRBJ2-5	TGTGCCAGCAGCCAAGAGATATCGCCAAATTCTTACAATGAGCAGTACTTC	CASSQEISPNSYNEQYF
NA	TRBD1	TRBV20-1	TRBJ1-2	TGCAGTGCTAGAGATATCATGCGACAGGGGGTCGACTATGGCTACACCTTC	CSARDIMRQGVDYGYTF
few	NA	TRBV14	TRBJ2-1	TGTGCCAGCAGCCAAGCTTGGAAGACCGCCGAGCAGTTCTTC	CASSQAWKTAEQFF
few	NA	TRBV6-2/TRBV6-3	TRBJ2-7	TGTGCCAGCAGTTCCATACTACTTCTCGAGCAGTACTTC	CASSSILLLEQYF
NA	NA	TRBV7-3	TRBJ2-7	TGTGCCAGCAGCCTTCTAGCCCTCGGAGGCGATGAGCAGTACTTC	CASSLLALGGDEQYF
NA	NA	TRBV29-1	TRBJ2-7	TGCAGCGCAACTGGACAGCACTACGAGCAGTACTTC	CSATGQHYEQYF
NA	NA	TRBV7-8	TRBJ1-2	TGTGCCAGCAGAAGCGGTATCCCCGGAGCAGACTATGGCTACACCTTC	CASRSGIPGADYGYTF
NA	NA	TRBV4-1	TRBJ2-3	TGCGCCAGCAGCCAAGAGGCCGCAGATACGCAGTATTTT	CASSQEAADTQYF
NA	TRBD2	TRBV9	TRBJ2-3	TGTGCCAGCAGCCTTAGCGGGGGAACCGGGGATACGCAGTATTTT	CASSLSGGTGDTQYF
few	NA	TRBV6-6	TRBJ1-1	TGTGCCAGCAGCCCCCCCAGGGCTGAAGCTTTCTTT	CASSPPRAEAFF
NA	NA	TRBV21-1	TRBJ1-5	TGTGCCAGCAGCACTTCACCTGACATGGAACAGCCCCAGCATTTT	CASSTSPDMEQPQHF
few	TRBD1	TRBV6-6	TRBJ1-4	TGTGCCAGCAGTTACGGGGAACAGGGGAGAACTGAAAAACTGTTTTTT	CASSYGEQGRTEKLFF
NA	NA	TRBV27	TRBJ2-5	TGTGCCAGCAGCCCGACCGGACACCCTCAAGAGACCCAGTACTTC	CASSPTGHPQETQYF
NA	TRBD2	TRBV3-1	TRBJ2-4	TGTGCCAGCAGCCGTTGGACTAGCGGGGGAGGTGAGCAGTACTTC	CASSRWTSGGGEQYF
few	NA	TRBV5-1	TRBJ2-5	TGCGCCAGCAGCTCGCCGTATGACAGGTACCAAGAGACCCAGTACTTC	CASSSPYDRYQETQYF